This TCR beta chain was recovered during a study of T cells in tuberculosis. For the study at large: This South African cohort compared adolescents with or without latent tuberculosis against adults with active tuberculosis.

Sequenced by immunoSEQ multiplex PCR; TCRdb stores in-frame clones only, minus some. The table lists around 41,000 clones, around 94% of them singletons. The CDR3 runs 18 residues. Germline-derived CDR1 and CDR2 are SGHRS and YFSETQ. V trimming: 2 bases; J trimming: 6 bases; junction bases outside the gene matches: 18. This sequence originates from a donor between 5 and 29 years old with latent tuberculosis or without tuberculosis infection. Some clones in this sample may be carry-over from other donors' samples. Sequencing input: PBMCs. The chain is built from TRBV5-1 and TRBJ2-7, with 9 positions matching TRBD1. CDR3 sequence reads: CASSFRGAGTGFLGEQYF. The CDR3 DNA sequence: TGCGCCAGCAGCTTTCGGGGCGCCGGGACAGGGTTTTTGGGCGAGCAGTACTTC. Supplemented by reference TRBV5-1 and TRBJ2-7, the full variable domain reads KAGVTQTPRYLIKTRGQQVTLSCSPISGHRSVSWYQQTPGQGLQFLFEYFSETQRNKGNFPGRFSGRQFSNSRSEMNVSTLELGDSALYLCASSFRGAGTGFLGEQYFGPGTRLTVT.